The 22 T cell receptor beta chains listed next were all sequenced from one sample in a study of OX40 agonist ivuxolimab in advanced cancers. This table comes from immunoSEQ multiplex PCR, and its TCRdb copy is limited to in-frame clones, with some not included. The sample yields roughly 68,000 clones, approximately 90% seen once. The specimen comprised CD4+ or CD8+ T cells sorted from blood, sampled in a trial of the OX40 agonist ivuxolimab. Receptors were obtained from an adult with an advanced solid tumor such as melanoma, head and neck, liver or kidney cancer.

The chain employs TRBV6-4 and TRBJ2-1; TRBD2 matches at 9 bases. CDR1 is MRHNA, CDR2 SNTAGT, per germline. This CDR3 has 15 residues. Unmatched junction bases numbered 6, after V lost 3 bases and J lost 6 bases. DNA of the CDR3: TGTGCCAGCAGTGAATATGGCGGGGGGGGCAATGAGCAGTTCTTC. This gives the protein CASSEYGGGGNEQFF.

J is TRBJ2-3 and V is TRBV5-4, with D tentatively TRBD1 (5 bases). The V end was cut by 1 base, the J end by 1 base, with 7 bases between. Germline-derived CDR1 and CDR2 are SGHNT and YYREEE (reference sequence). This CDR3 contains 14 residues. The CDR3 bases are TGTGCCAGCAGCTTGTGGGGCGGCACAGATACGCAGTATTTT. It encodes CASSLWGGTDTQYF.

The chain is built from TRBV19 and TRBJ1-3, with D uncertain. This CDR3 has 14 residues. Germline V gene sequence: CDR1 LNHDA, CDR2 SQIVND (reference sequence). V lost 6 bases and J 0 bases, leaving 9 bases between the germline ends. CDR3 residues: CASSFGGSGNTIYF. The CDR3 coding sequence is TGTGCCAGTAGCTTCGGTGGCTCTGGAAACACCATATATTTT.

This chain connects TRBV19 to TRBJ1-5; no clear D gene. V was clipped by 1 base and J by 0 bases, with 7 bases between them. Germline assignment: CDR1 LNHDA and CDR2 SQIVND (reference sequence). The CDR3 has 15 amino acids. The CDR3 DNA reads as TGTGCCAGTAGTATAGGGTCCGGTAGCAATCAGCCCCAGCATTTT. It translates to CASSIGSGSNQPQHF.

The chain employs TRBV4-2 and TRBJ2-7; D is possibly TRBD1 (6 bases). Trimming took off 0 bases at V and 7 bases at J, with 16 bases between the two ends. The CDR3 has 15 amino acids. Germline CDR1 is LGHNA and CDR2 is YNFKEQ. The CDR3 here is CASSQDPVAQGEQYF. The CDR3 DNA is TGTGCCAGCAGCCAAGATCCTGTAGCGCAGGGGGAGCAGTACTTC.

The chain recombines TRBV7-8 with TRBJ2-1, with 11 bases aligning to TRBD1. Trimming cost V 0 bases and J 2 bases; bases outside gene matches: 3. This CDR3 contains 17 residues. Germline-derived CDR1 and CDR2 are SGHVS and FQNEAQ. The CDR3 loop is CASSLATGQGAYNEQFF. CDR3 DNA sequence: TGTGCCAGCAGCTTAGCGACGGGACAGGGGGCCTACAATGAGCAGTTCTTC.

The V call is TRBV28, the J call TRBJ2-1, with unresolved D. V was pared by 6 bases and J by 5 bases, with 17 bases between. The CDR3 has 15 residues. Per germline, CDR1 MDHEN and CDR2 SYDVKM. CDR3 DNA: TGTGCCAGCAGCCCATCGGAGCCGCTCGACAATGAGCAGTTCTTC. Translation: CASSPSEPLDNEQFF.

This clone has only one observation. V usage is TRBV30 and J usage is TRBJ2-5; 8 bases fit TRBD2. Losses at the gene ends were 3 bases for V and 1 base for J; bases not matched to a gene: 10. Germline values: CDR1 GTSNPN, CDR2 SVGIG (reference sequence). CDR3 length: 16 amino acids. CDR3 residues: CAWSRFGGGIQETQYF. CDR3 DNA sequence: TGTGCCTGGAGCAGGTTCGGGGGGGGAATCCAAGAGACCCAGTACTTC.

The gene calls are TRBV5-4 and TRBJ1-1, with a weak D call TRBD1 (5 bases). Per the germline V gene, CDR1 is SGHNT and CDR2 is YYREEE (reference sequence). The V gene lost 2 bases and the J gene lost 6 bases, with 14 bases spanning the gap. The CDR3 runs to 14 residues. CDR3 coding DNA: TGTGCCAGCAGCTTTAGGACACTGGGGGCTGAAGCTTTCTTT. This gives the protein CASSFRTLGAEAFF.

The genes are TRBV28 and TRBJ1-5, with D perhaps TRBD1 (5 bases). The CDR3 runs to 16 residues. Trimming stripped 2 bases from V and 7 bases from J, with 18 bases between. CDR1 is MDHEN, CDR2 SYDVKM, per germline. The CDR3 protein is CASSLGRVQAWQPQHF. The CDR3 region has the DNA TGTGCCAGCAGTTTAGGAAGAGTACAGGCGTGGCAGCCCCAGCATTTT.

This sequence joins TRBV5-1 and TRBJ1-1, with D hard to call. Germline V gives CDR1 SGHRS, CDR2 YFSETQ. CDR3 size: 14 residues. V gave up 3 bases and J gave up 0 bases, with 9 bases separating them. The CDR3 region has the DNA TGCGCCAGCAGCTCCCCAGGAGTGAACACTGAAGCTTTCTTT. Translation gives CASSSPGVNTEAFF.

This rearrangement joins TRBV11-3 to TRBJ2-5, with 7 bases lining up with TRBD2. CDR1 SGHNT and CDR2 YENEEA come from the germline V gene. CDR3 length: 17 amino acids. V lost 4 bases and J lost 6; bases outside the gene matches: 17. The CDR3 protein is CASSSQNRLALIKTQYF. For the CDR3, the DNA is TGTGCCAGCAGCTCCCAAAATAGACTAGCCCTGATTAAGACCCAGTACTTC.

V gene TRBV5-4 combines with J gene TRBJ2-5, with 8 positions matching TRBD2. From germline, CDR1 is SGHNT and CDR2 YYREEE (reference sequence). The CDR3 has 16 amino acids. Germline trimming cut 3 bases from V and 2 bases from J; bases unmatched to any gene: 9. This chain's CDR3 is CASSSLGGRRQETQYF. CDR3 sequence (DNA): TGTGCCAGCAGCTCTTTGGGCGGGAGGAGGCAAGAGACCCAGTACTTC.

This chain connects TRBV4-1 to TRBJ1-3, with D uncertain. CDR3 length: 16 residues. The germline gives CDR1 MGHRA, CDR2 YSYEKL. V was pared by 0 bases and J by 3 bases, with 12 bases between. The CDR3 nucleotides are TGCGCCAGCAGCCAAGATAGGGTGTGGTTTGGAAACACCATATATTTT. The encoded protein is CASSQDRVWFGNTIYF.

The chain carries TRBV29-1 and TRBJ2-3; 7 positions match TRBD1. CDR1 and CDR2 from the germline V gene are SQVTM and ANQGSEA. The length of the CDR3 is 13 residues. V shed 7 bases and J 0 bases; nucleotides not matched to a gene: 4. The CDR3 region is CSANRGSTDTQYF. In nucleotides, the CDR3 is TGCAGCGCCAACAGGGGTAGCACAGATACGCAGTATTTT.

Only one count was recorded for this clone. This chain links TRBV6-5 with TRBJ2-3, with 9 bases aligning to TRBD1. V lost 6 bases, J lost 3 bases, and 4 bases stayed unmatched. CDR1 and CDR2 from the germline V gene are MNHEY and SVGAGI. The CDR3 consists of 14 residues. CDR3 bases: TGTGCCAGCAGCCCGGGACAGGGTACAGATACGCAGTATTTT. It encodes CASSPGQGTDTQYF.

The chain couples TRBV6-1 to TRBJ1-5, with 7 bases fitting TRBD1. CDR1 and CDR2 (germline): MNHNS, SASEGT. CDR3 size: 18 residues. The V gene end was trimmed by 3 bases and the J gene end by 0 bases; junction bases not matched to a gene: 11. CDR3 sequence: CASSDGGGTAYSNQPQHF. The CDR3 DNA follows: TGTGCCAGCAGTGACGGGGGCGGGACAGCATATAGCAATCAGCCCCAGCATTTT.

Comments on this clone: A much larger clone differs from this one at a single base, so this may be a read error. The rearrangement links TRBV7-9 to TRBJ2-7, with 7 bases identical to TRBD1. This CDR3 is built from 16 residues. The V gene's germline CDR1 is SEHNR and CDR2 FQNEAQ (reference sequence). V was clipped by 1 base and J by 2 bases; unmatched bases: 8. CDR3 nucleotides: TGTGCCAGCAGCTTAGACATTTGGGACAGCACCTACGAGCAGTACTTC. Protein sequence: CASSLDIWDSTYEQYF. The whole variable domain, filled in from reference TRBV7-9 and TRBJ2-7, reads DTGVSQNPRHKITKRGQNVTFRCDPISEHNRLYWYRQTLGQGPEFLTYFQNEAQLEKSRLLSDRFSAERPKGSFSTLEIQRTEQGDSAMYLCASSLDIWDSTYEQYFGPGTRLTVT.

The chain carries TRBV19 and TRBJ1-5; D remains ambiguous. The germline V gene encodes CDR1 LNHDA and CDR2 SQIVND (reference sequence). The CDR3 runs 14 residues. The germline V and J ends were trimmed by 1 base and 7 bases, with 11 bases remaining between them. CDR3 bases: TGTGCCAGTAGTATAGCGGTTTTGGGACAGCCCCAGCATTTT. Amino acids: CASSIAVLGQPQHF.

CDR3 residues: CASSLRTSVHEQFF. As DNA, the CDR3 is TGTGCCAGCAGCTTGCGGACTAGCGTACATGAGCAGTTCTTC. The rearrangement joins TRBV7-8 to TRBJ2-1; TRBD2 aligns across 9 bases. Germline V gene lookup returns CDR1 SGHVS and CDR2 FQNEAQ. The CDR3 has 14 amino acids. J was trimmed by 8 bases and V by 3 bases; bases with no gene match: 5.

The chain combines TRBV5-1 with TRBJ1-1; D is ambiguous. V lost 0 bases, J lost 0 bases, and 9 bases lay in between. This CDR3 has 15 amino acids. The germline V gene encodes CDR1 SGHRS and CDR2 YFSETQ. In DNA, the CDR3 is TGCGCCAGCAGCTTGGCCTGGCACATGAACACTGAAGCTTTCTTT. This translates into CASSLAWHMNTEAFF.

V gene TRBV9 combines with J gene TRBJ1-1; perhaps TRBD1 as D (5 bases). Trimming stripped 6 bases from V and 3 bases from J, with 18 bases between. Per germline, CDR1 SGDLS and CDR2 YYNGEE. The CDR3 loop spans 15 amino acids. The CDR3 spells CASNPWGGSDTEAFF. The CDR3 DNA sequence: TGTGCCAGCAACCCCTGGGGGGGTTCGGACACTGAAGCTTTCTTT.